This T cell receptor (beta chain) was sequenced during a study of blood T cell repertoires in COVID-19. At the level of the study: PBMCs, B-cell-depleted T cells, or T cells were the source of the cDNA or gDNA that made up the material.

As handled by the study authors: Amplification of reference gene primers provided the estimated nucleated cell counts. Method: immunoSEQ multiplex PCR; TCRdb's copy keeps in-frame clones and lacks some. That table is the source of V, J and clone size, and D and trimming were worked out from the DNA. This sample yields approximately 100,000 clones, of which about 91% are seen a single time; 6% belongs to the top ten. The V segment lost 2 bases and the J segment 7 bases; nucleotides outside the gene matches: 2. The CDR3 extends over 13 amino acids. The germline V gene has CDR1 GTSNPN and CDR2 SVGIG (reference sequence).

The rearrangement uses TRBV30 and TRBJ1-5, with 10 bases identical to TRBD1. The sample comprised peripheral blood. The sequence was obtained from a human donor in a cohort sampled during active COVID-19. The CDR3 region is CAWSRQGAQPQHF. In nucleotides, the CDR3 is TGTGCCTGGAGTAGACAGGGGGCCCAGCCCCAGCATTTT.